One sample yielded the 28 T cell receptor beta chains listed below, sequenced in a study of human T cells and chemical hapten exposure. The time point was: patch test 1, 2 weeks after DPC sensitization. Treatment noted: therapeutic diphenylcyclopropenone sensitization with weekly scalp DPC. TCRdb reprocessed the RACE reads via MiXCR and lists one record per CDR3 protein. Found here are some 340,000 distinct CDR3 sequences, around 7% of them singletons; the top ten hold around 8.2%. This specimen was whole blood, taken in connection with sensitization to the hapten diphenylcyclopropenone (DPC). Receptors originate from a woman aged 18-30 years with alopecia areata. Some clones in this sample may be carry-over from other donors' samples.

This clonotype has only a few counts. CDR3 region: CASSFAGVGGYTF. Here the CDR3 DNA reads TGTGCCAGCAGTTTTGCAGGGGTTGGGGGCTACACCTTC. The chain links TRBV27 to TRBJ1-2; D perhaps matches TRBD1 (6 bases). Germline-derived CDR1 and CDR2 are MNHEY and SMNVEV (reference sequence). The CDR3 has 13 amino acids. Trimming took 3 bases from V and 8 from J, leaving 13 bases between them.

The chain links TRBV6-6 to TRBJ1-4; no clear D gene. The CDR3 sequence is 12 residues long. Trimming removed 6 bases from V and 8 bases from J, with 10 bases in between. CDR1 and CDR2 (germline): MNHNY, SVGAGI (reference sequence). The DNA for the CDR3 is TGTGCCAGCAGCCCTATACCCGAAAAACTGTTTTTT. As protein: CASSPIPEKLFF.

Written as DNA, the CDR3 is TGTGCCAGCAGCCTCTCTAGGAGGAACACCGGGGAGCTGTTTTTT. It encodes CASSLSRRNTGELFF. The chain couples TRBV5-4 to TRBJ2-2; D gene ambiguous. V was shortened by 4 bases and J by 1 base, with 11 bases between the two germline ends. This CDR3 is built from 15 residues. From germline, CDR1 is SGHNT and CDR2 YYREEE (reference sequence).

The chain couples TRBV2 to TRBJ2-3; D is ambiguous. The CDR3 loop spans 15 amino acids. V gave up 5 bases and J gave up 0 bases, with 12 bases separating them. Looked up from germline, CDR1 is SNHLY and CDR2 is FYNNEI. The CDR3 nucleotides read TGTGCCAGCAGTTTCAGGCGCCTCAGCACAGATACGCAGTATTTT. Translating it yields CASSFRRLSTDTQYF.

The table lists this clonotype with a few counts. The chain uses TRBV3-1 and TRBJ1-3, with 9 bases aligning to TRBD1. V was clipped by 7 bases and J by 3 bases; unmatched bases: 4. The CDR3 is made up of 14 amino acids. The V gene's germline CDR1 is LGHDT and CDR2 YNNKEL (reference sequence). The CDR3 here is CASTDRGFGNTIYF. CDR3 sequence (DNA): TGTGCCAGCACCGACAGGGGGTTTGGAAACACCATATATTTT.

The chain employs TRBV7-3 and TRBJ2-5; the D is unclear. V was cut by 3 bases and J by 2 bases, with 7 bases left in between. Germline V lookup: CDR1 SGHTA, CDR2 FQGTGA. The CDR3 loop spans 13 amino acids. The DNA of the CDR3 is TGTGCCAGCAGCTTGACGGAACAAGAGACCCAGTACTTC. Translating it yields CASSLTEQETQYF.

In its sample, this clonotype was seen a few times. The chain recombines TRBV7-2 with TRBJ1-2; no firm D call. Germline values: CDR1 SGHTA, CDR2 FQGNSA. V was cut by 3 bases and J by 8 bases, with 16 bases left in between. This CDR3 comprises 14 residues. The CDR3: CASSFRQRLRGYTF. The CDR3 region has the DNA TGTGCCAGCAGCTTTAGGCAGCGCCTGAGGGGCTACACCTTC.

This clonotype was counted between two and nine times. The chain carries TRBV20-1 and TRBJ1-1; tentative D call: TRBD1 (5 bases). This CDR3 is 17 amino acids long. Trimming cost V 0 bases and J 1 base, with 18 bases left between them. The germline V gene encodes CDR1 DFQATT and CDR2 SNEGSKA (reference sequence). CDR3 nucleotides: TGCAGTGCTAGAGATCTGGCGGGAACAGGCCCGAACACTGAAGCTTTCTTT. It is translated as CSARDLAGTGPNTEAFF.

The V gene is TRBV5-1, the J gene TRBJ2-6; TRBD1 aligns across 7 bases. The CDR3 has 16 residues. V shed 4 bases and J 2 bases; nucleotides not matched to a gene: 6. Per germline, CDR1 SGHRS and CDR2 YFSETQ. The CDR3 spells CASSKGQEAGANVLTF. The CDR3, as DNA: TGCGCCAGCAGCAAAGGACAGGAAGCTGGGGCCAACGTCCTGACTTTC.

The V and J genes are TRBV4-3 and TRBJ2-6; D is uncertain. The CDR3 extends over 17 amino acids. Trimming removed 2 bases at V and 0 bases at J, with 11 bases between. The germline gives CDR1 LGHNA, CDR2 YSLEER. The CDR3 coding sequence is TGCGCCAGCAGCCAAACGTCTAGTATCTCTGGGGCCAACGTCCTGACTTTC. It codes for CASSQTSSISGANVLTF.

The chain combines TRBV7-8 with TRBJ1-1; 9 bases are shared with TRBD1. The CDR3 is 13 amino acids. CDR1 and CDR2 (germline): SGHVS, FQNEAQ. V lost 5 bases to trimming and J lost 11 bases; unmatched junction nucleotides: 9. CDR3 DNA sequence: TGTGCCAGCAGCCCTGGACAGGGGCCGGCGGCTTTCTTT. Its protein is CASSPGQGPAAFF.

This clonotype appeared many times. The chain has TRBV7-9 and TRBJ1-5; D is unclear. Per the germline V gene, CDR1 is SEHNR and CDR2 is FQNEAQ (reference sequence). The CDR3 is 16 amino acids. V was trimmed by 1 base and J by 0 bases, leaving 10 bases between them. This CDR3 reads CASSLGGTDSNQPQHF. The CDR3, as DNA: TGTGCCAGCAGCTTAGGCGGAACCGATAGCAATCAGCCCCAGCATTTT.

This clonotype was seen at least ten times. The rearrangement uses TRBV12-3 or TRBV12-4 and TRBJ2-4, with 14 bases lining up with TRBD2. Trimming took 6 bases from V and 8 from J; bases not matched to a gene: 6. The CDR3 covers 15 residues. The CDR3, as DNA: TGTGCCAGCAGCCCGACTAGCGGGGGGGCCTACATTCAGTACTTC. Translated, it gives CASSPTSGGAYIQYF.

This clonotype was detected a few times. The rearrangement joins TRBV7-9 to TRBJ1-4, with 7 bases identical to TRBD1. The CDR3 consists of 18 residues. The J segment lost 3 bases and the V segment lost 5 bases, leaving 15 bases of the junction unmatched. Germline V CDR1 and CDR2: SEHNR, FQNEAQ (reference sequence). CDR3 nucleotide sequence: TGTGCCAGCAGCCCCGTGGCCGGCTCAGGGGGGTCTAATGAAAAACTGTTTTTT. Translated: CASSPVAGSGGSNEKLFF.

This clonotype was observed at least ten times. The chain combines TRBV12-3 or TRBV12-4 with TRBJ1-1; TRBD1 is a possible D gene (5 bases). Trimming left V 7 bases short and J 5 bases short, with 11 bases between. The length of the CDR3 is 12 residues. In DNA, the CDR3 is TGTGCCAGCAAAACAGGAGAGACTGAAGCTTTCTTT. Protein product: CASKTGETEAFF.

The CDR3 region has the DNA TGTGCCAGCAGCCTCACCAGTGTGGCCCAGCATTTT. Protein product: CASSLTSVAQHF. The chain is built from TRBV21-1 and TRBJ1-5. TRBV21-1 is a listed pseudogene. The CDR3 loop spans 12 amino acids.

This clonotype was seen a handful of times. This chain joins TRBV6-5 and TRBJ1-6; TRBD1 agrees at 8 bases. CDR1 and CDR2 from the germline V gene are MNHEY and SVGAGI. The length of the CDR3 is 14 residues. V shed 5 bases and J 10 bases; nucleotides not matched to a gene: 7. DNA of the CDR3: TGTGCCAGCAGTCGAGGGACAGGTTGGTCACCCCTCCACTTT. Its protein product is CASSRGTGWSPLHF.

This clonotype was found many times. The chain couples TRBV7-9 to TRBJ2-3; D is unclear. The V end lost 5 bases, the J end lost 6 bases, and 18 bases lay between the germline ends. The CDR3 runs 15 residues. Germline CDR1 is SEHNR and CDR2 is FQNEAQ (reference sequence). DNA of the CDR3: TGTGCCAGCAGCGTTAGAGGTTCATTGGCTGATACGCAGTATTTT. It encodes CASSVRGSLADTQYF. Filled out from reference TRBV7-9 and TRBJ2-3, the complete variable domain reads DTGVSQNPRHKITKRGQNVTFRCDPISEHNRLYWYRQTLGQGPEFLTYFQNEAQLEKSRLLSDRFSAERPKGSFSTLEIQRTEQGDSAMYLCASSVRGSLADTQYFGPGTRLTVL.

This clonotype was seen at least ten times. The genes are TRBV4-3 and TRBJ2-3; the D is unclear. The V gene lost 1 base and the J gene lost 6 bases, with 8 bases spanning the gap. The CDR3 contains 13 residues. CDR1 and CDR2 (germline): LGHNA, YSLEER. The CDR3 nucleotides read TGCGCCAGCAGCCAAGGTTTGTCTGATACGCAGTATTTT. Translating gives CASSQGLSDTQYF.

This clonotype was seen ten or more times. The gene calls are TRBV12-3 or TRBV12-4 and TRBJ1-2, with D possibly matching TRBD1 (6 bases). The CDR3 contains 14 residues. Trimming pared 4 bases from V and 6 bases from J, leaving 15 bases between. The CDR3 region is CASSSDDRRDGYTF. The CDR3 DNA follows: TGTGCCAGCAGTTCGGACGACAGGAGGGATGGCTACACCTTC.

The CDR3 region is CSVLERERLNYGYTF. CDR3 nucleotide sequence: TGCAGCGTTCTTGAGAGGGAGCGTCTCAACTATGGCTACACCTTC. The chain couples TRBV29-1 to TRBJ1-2; D unresolved. Trimming removed 5 bases at V and 2 bases at J, with 18 bases between. The CDR3 spans 15 residues. Per germline, CDR1 SQVTM and CDR2 ANQGSEA.

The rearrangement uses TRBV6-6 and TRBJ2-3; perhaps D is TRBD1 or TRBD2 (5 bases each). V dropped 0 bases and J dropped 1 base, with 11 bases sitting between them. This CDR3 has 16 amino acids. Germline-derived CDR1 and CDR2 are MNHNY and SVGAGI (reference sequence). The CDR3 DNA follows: TGTGCCAGCAGTTACTCTTCGGGGACCCGCACAGATACGCAGTATTTT. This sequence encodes CASSYSSGTRTDTQYF.

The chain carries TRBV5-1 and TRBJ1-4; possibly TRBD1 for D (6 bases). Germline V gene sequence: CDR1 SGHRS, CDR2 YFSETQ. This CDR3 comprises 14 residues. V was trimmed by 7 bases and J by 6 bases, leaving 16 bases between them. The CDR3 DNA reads TGCGCCAGCGGCGTGAGGGGGTTGGATGAAAAACTGTTTTTT. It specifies CASGVRGLDEKLFF.

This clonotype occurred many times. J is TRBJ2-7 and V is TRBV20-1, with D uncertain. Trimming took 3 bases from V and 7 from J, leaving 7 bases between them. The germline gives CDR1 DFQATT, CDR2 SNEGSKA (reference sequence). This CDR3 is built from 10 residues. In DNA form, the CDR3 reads TGCAGTGCTAGTCGCCAGGAGCAGTACTTC. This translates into CSASRQEQYF.

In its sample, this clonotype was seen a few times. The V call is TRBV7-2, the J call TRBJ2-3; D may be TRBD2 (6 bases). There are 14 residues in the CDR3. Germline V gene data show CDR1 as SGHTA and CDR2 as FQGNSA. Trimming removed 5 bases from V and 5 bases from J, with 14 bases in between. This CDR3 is CASSQGLNEDTQYF. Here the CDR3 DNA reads TGTGCCAGCAGCCAGGGACTTAATGAAGATACGCAGTATTTT.

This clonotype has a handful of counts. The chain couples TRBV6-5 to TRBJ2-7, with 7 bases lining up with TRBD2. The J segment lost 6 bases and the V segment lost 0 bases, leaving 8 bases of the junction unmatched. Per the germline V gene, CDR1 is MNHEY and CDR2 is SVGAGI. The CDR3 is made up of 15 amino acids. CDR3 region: CASSYSGAGRGEQYF. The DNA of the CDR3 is TGTGCCAGCAGTTACTCCGGGGCAGGGAGGGGCGAGCAGTACTTC.

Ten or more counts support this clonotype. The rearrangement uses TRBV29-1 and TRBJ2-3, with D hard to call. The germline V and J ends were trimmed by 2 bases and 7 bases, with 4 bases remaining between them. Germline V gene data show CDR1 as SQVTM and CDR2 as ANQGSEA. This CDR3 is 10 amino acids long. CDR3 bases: TGCAGCGTTGAATCGTATACGCAGTATTTT. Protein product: CSVESYTQYF.

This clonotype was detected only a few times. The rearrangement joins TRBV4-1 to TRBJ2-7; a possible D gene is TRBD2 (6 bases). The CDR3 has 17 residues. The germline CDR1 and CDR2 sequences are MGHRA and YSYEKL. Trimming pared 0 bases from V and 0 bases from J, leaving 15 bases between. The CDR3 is CASSQDPSGVSSYEQYF. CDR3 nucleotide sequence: TGCGCCAGCAGCCAAGATCCTTCGGGGGTGAGCTCCTACGAGCAGTACTTC.